A selection of T cell receptor beta chains follows, all from one sample in a study of identical twins. TCRdb redid the calling of the 5' RACE reads with MiXCR, one entry per CDR3 protein. This table has some 760,000 distinct CDR3 sequences, 18% appearing once. The data also belong to a second study, concerning T cells expressing NK-cell markers.

Sequencing was performed on PBMCs. Receptors originate from a woman aged 18-29 years in good health. CDR3s include the opening cysteine and the closing phenylalanine or tryptophan. Fields, in order: J gene, V gene, clone size, D gene, CDR3 length, CDR3 DNA, CDR3 protein. A D gene is named only where the DNA matches it firmly. Clone size appears in some rows only: once, few, many, or a class for an expanded clone.

TRBJ2-7 | TRBV5-1 | few | - | 14 | TGCGCCAGCAGCTGGACACCACCACTATACGAGCAGTACTTC | CASSWTPPLYEQYF
TRBJ1-5 | TRBV12-3/TRBV12-4 | few | - | 15 | TGTGCCAGCAGTTTCGATCGAACGGGGAATCAGCCCCAGCATTTT | CASSFDRTGNQPQHF
TRBJ1-4 | TRBV4-1 | - | - | 15 | TGCGCCAGCAGCCAATCACGACGGAATGGTGAAAAACTGTTTTTT | CASSQSRRNGEKLFF
TRBJ1-6 | TRBV20-1 | - | - | 13 | TGCAGTGCTAGGGACACCCTAGGTTCACCCCTCCACTTT | CSARDTLGSPLHF
TRBJ2-7 | TRBV7-9 | once | - | 13 | TGTGCCAGCAGCTTAGGGGGGAGTCGGGAGCAGTACTTC | CASSLGGSREQYF
TRBJ2-3 | TRBV5-1 | - | TRBD2 | 16 | TGCGCCAGCAGCGCGGGGGGGACCGGTCACACAGATACGCAGTATTTT | CASSAGGTGHTDTQYF
TRBJ2-3 | TRBV7-3 | many | TRBD1 | 14 | TGTGCCAGCAGCTTAGGGGGACAGGCAGATACGCAGTATTTT | CASSLGGQADTQYF
TRBJ2-1 | TRBV29-1 | - | - | 11 | TGCAGCGTTGATTCCGGGAATGAGCAGTTCTTC | CSVDSGNEQFF
TRBJ2-7 | TRBV7-6 | - | - | 12 | TGTGCCAGCCAAGGGAGCTCCTACGAGCAGTACTTC | CASQGSSYEQYF
TRBJ2-7 | TRBV15 | few | - | 14 | TGTGCCACCAGCAGAGATCGAGACGCCTACGAGCAGTACTTC | CATSRDRDAYEQYF
TRBJ2-3 | TRBV20-1 | - | - | 16 | TGCAGTGCTACTCGCCGGGAGCGGGCCCTCACAGATACGCAGTATTTT | CSATRRERALTDTQYF
TRBJ2-4 | TRBV4-3 | - | TRBD2 | 20 | TGCGCCAGCAGCCAAGAATGGCTAGCCCTTATGGGGGGGGCCAAAAACATTCAGTACTTC | CASSQEWLALMGGAKNIQYF
TRBJ2-3 | TRBV6-5 | few | - | 15 | TGTGCCAGCAGTTACTCGAGCAGGGTCACAGATACGCAGTATTTT | CASSYSSRVTDTQYF
TRBJ1-2 | TRBV10-3 | - | - | 14 | TGTGCCATCAGTGCGGAAAGGGTGGGCGGTGGCTACACCTTC | CAISAERVGGGYTF
TRBJ2-1 | TRBV3-1 | - | - | 19 | TGTGCCAGCAGCCAAGACCCCTCCCCTCTAGCTCAATCCTACAATGAGCAGTTCTTC | CASSQDPSPLAQSYNEQFF
TRBJ2-5 | TRBV7-2 | - | - | 15 | TGTGCCAGCAGCGGCGCGGGCTCCCTCCAAGAGACCCAGTACTTC | CASSGAGSLQETQYF
TRBJ2-3 | TRBV7-7 | few | TRBD2 | 16 | TGTGCCAGCAGCTTAGGGACGCGGGGGGCAACAGATACGCAGTATTTT | CASSLGTRGATDTQYF
TRBJ2-3 | TRBV6-1 | few | - | 16 | TGTGCCAGCAAGGAGGTGGCGGGGAGCGTGGGAGATACGCAGTATTTT | CASKEVAGSVGDTQYF
TRBJ1-6 | TRBV6-1 | - | - | 19 | TGTGCCAGCAGACTACGGGGTTGGCGACAGAGCTCCTATAATTCACCCCTCCACTTT | CASRLRGWRQSSYNSPLHF
TRBJ2-7 | TRBV6-2/TRBV6-3 | - | TRBD2 | 14 | TGTGCCAGCAGTTACAGGCTAGCGGGGAAGGAGCAGTACTTC | CASSYRLAGKEQYF
TRBJ2-5 | TRBV12-5 | - | - | 14 | TGTGCTAGTGGTTCCCGAGGTGGCGGAGAGACCCAGTACTTC | CASGSRGGGETQYF
TRBJ2-1 | TRBV6-2/TRBV6-3 | few | - | 16 | TGTGCCAGCAGTTACATTTGGCGGGGTTCCTACAATGAGCAGTTCTTC | CASSYIWRGSYNEQFF
TRBJ1-4 | TRBV27 | few | TRBD1 | 15 | TGTGCCAGCAGTGAAATGGGACAGATTAATGAAAAACTGTTTTTT | CASSEMGQINEKLFF
TRBJ2-1 | TRBV11-2 | - | - | 11 | TGTGCCAGCAGCTTAGGCCCTGCCCAGTTCTTC | CASSLGPAQFF
TRBJ2-7 | TRBV6-5 | few | TRBD2 | 16 | TGTGCCAGCAGTTACGGACCTACTAGCGGTGGCGTCGAGCAGTACTTC | CASSYGPTSGGVEQYF
TRBJ2-5 | TRBV20-1 | - | TRBD2 | 15 | TGCAGTGCTAGACCCGGACTAGCGGTCATGAAGACCCAGTACTTC | CSARPGLAVMKTQYF
TRBJ1-1 | TRBV27 | few | - | 16 | TGTGCCAGCAGCAGGCAGGTAGGGAGCATGAACACTGAAGCTTTCTTT | CASSRQVGSMNTEAFF
TRBJ2-1 | TRBV7-3 | few | - | 15 | TGTGCCAGCAGTTCCGGGCTCCCCTCCTACAATGAGCAGTTCTTC | CASSSGLPSYNEQFF
TRBJ1-4 | TRBV5-1 | once | - | 13 | TGCGCCAGCAGCACTGACCCAAATGAAAAACTGTTTTTT | CASSTDPNEKLFF
TRBJ1-1 | TRBV3-1 | - | - | 13 | TGTGCCAGCAGTCACCTGACAACCAATGAAGCTTTCTTT | CASSHLTTNEAFF
TRBJ1-2 | TRBV7-9 | - | - | 12 | TGTGCCAGCAGCTTGGACGTCTATGGCTACACCTTC | CASSLDVYGYTF
TRBJ2-7 | TRBV14 | many | TRBD1 | 15 | TGTGCCAGCAGCCGAGGGACAGGGATTACCTACGAGCAGTACTTC | CASSRGTGITYEQYF
TRBJ2-2 | TRBV21-1 | few | - | 15 | TGTGCCAGCCGGCTGATCGGGACGGCCCTTGGGGAGCTGTTTTTT | CASRLIGTALGELFF
TRBJ2-3 | TRBV23-1 | few | - | 15 | TGCGCCAGCAGATCTCTAGGACAGTTAACAGATACGCAGTATTTT | CASRSLGQLTDTQYF
TRBJ2-5 | TRBV20-1 | few | TRBD1 | 16 | TGCAGTGCTAGAGCGACTGGACAGGGATTCCAAGAGACCCAGTACTTC | CSARATGQGFQETQYF
TRBJ2-1 | TRBV29-1 | few | - | 10 | TGCAGCGCAGGGGGGATGGAGCAGTTCTTC | CSAGGMEQFF
TRBJ2-3 | TRBV12-3/TRBV12-4 | - | - | 14 | TGTGCCAGCAGTTGGGACGTAAGCACAGATACGCAGTATTTT | CASSWDVSTDTQYF
TRBJ2-7 | TRBV10-3 | - | - | 17 | TGTGCCATCAGTGATCCCCTGGGCACAGATCCGACCTACGAGCAGTACTTC | CAISDPLGTDPTYEQYF
TRBJ1-4 | TRBV5-5 | - | - | 16 | TGTGCCAGCAGCTTGACAGGTGCGGCACTAAATGAAAAACTGTTTTTT | CASSLTGAALNEKLFF
TRBJ1-4 | TRBV5-1 | - | - | 13 | TGCGCCAGCAGTCGTAGGATTGAAGAAAAACTGTTTTTT | CASSRRIEEKLFF
TRBJ2-5 | TRBV10-3 | - | - | 14 | TGTGCCACCACGAGGGTGTCGGGGGAAGAGACCCAGTACTTC | CATTRVSGEETQYF
TRBJ2-3 | TRBV6-4 | many | TRBD2 | 15 | TGTGCCAGCAGTGATCGACTAGCGGGGCTGGATACGCAGTATTTT | CASSDRLAGLDTQYF